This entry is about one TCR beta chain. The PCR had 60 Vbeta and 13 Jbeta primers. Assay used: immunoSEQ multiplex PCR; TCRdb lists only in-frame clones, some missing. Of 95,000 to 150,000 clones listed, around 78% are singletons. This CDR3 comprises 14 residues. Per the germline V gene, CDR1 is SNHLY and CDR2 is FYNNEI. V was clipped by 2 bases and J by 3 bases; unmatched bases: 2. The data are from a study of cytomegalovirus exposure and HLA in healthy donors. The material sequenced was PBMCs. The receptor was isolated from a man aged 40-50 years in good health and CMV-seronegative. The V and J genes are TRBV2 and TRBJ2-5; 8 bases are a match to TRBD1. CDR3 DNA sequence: TGTGCCAGCAGTGAACTGGACAGGGAAGAGACCCAGTACTTC. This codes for CASSELDREETQYF.